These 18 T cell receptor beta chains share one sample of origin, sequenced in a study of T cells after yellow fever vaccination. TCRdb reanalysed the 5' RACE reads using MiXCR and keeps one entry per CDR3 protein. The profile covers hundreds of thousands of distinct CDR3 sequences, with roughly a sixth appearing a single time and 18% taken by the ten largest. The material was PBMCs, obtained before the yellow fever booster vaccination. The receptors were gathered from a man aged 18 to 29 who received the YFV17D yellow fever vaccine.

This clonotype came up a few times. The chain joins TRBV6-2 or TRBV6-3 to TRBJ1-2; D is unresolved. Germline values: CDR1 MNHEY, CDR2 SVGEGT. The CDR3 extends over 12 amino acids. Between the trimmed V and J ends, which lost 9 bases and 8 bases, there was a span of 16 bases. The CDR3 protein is CASSAAALGYTF. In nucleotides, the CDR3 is TGTGCCAGTTCGGCGGCAGCTTTGGGCTACACCTTC.

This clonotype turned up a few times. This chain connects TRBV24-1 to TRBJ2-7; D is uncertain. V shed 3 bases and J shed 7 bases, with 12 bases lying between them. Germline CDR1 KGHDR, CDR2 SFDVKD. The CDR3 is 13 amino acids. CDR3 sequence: CATSDHRGGEQYF. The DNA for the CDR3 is TGTGCCACCAGTGATCACCGCGGCGGTGAGCAGTACTTC.

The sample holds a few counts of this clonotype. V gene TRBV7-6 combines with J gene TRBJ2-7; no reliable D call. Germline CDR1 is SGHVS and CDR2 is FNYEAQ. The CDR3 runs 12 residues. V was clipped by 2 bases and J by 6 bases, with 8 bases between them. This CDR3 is CASSLRHTEQYF. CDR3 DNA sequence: TGTGCCAGCAGCTTACGGCATACCGAGCAGTACTTC. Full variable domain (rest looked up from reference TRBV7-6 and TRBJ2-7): GAGVSQSPRYKVTKRGQDVALRCDPISGHVSLYWYRQALGQGPEFLTYFNYEAQQDKSGLPNDRFSAERPEGSISTLTIQRTEQRDSAMYRCASSLRHTEQYFGPGTRLTVT.

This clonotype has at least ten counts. CDR3 bases: TGTGCCAGCAGTTTGGGTGGTAGCACCGGGGAGCTGTTTTTT. This codes for CASSLGGSTGELFF. J is TRBJ2-2 and V is TRBV12-3 or TRBV12-4; D is uncertain. The CDR3 length is 14 residues. V dropped 3 bases and J dropped 4 bases, with 9 bases sitting between them.

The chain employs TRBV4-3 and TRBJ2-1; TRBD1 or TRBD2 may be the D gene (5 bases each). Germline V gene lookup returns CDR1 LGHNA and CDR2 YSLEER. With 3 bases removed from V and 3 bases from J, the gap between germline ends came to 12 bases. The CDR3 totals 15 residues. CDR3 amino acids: CASSQGDGLYNEQFF. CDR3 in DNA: TGCGCCAGCAGCCAGGGGGACGGTCTCTACAATGAGCAGTTCTTC.

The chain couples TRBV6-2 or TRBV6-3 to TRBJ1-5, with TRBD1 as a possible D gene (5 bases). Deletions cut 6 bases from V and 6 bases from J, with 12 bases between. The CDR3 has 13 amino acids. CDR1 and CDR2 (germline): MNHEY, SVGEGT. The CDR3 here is CASRNGGTQPQHF. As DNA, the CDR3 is TGTGCCAGCAGAAATGGGGGAACTCAGCCCCAGCATTTT.

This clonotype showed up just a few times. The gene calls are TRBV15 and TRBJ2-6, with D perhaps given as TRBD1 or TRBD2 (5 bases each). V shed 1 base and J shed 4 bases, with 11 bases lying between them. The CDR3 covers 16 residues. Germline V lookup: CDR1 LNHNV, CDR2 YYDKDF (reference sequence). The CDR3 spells CATSRARDRGANVLTF. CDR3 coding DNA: TGTGCCACCAGCAGAGCCCGGGACCGGGGGGCCAACGTCCTGACTTTC.

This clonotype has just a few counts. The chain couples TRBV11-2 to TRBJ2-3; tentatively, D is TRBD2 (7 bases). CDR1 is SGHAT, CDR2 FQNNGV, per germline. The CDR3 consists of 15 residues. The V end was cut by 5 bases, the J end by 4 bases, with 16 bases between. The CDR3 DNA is TGTGCCAGCAGCCCCGAGGGGGGGGCCGCAGATACGCAGTATTTT. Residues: CASSPEGGAADTQYF.

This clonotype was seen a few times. CDR3 sequence reads: CASSLGTAGGEQYF. DNA for the CDR3: TGCGCCAGCAGCTTGGGGACAGCCGGCGGGGAGCAGTACTTC. The chain couples TRBV5-1 to TRBJ2-7, with D possibly TRBD1 on 6 matching bases. In germline, CDR1 is SGHRS, CDR2 YFSETQ. V gave up 0 bases and J gave up 7 bases, with 14 bases separating them. The CDR3 runs 14 residues.

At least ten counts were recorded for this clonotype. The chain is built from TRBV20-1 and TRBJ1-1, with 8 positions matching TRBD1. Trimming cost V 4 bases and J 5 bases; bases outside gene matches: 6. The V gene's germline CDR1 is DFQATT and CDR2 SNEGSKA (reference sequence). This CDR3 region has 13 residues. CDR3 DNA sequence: TGCAGTGCTACCCAGGGGGCAGAAACTGAAGCTTTCTTT. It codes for CSATQGAETEAFF.

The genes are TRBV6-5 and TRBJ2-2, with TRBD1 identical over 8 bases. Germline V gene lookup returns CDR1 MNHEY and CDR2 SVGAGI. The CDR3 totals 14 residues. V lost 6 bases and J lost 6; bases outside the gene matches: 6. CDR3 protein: CASSRDRRSGELFF. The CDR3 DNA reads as TGTGCCAGCAGCCGGGACAGGCGTTCCGGGGAGCTGTTTTTT.

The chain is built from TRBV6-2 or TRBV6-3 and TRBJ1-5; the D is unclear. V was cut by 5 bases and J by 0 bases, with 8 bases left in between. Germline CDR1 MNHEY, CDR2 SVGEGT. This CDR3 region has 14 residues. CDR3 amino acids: CASSAHYSNQPQHF. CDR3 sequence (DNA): TGTGCCAGCAGTGCACATTATAGCAATCAGCCCCAGCATTTT.

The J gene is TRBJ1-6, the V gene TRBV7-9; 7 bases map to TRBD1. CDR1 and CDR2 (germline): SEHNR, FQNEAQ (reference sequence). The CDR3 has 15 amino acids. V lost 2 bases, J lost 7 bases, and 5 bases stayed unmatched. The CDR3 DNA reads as TGTGCCAGCAGCTTAACAGGGGTTGTGAATTCACCCCTCCACTTT. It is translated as CASSLTGVVNSPLHF.

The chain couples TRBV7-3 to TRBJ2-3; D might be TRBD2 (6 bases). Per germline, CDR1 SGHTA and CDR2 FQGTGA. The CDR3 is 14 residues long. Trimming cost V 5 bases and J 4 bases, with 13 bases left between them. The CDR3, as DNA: TGTGCCAGCAGCCGGGATGCTAGCGCAGATACGCAGTATTTT. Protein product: CASSRDASADTQYF.

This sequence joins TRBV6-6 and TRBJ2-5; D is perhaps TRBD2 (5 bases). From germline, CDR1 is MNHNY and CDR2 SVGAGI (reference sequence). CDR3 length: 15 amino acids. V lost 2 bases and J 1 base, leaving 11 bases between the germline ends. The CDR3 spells CASSYGWRVQETQYF. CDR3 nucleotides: TGTGCCAGCAGTTACGGCTGGCGGGTCCAAGAGACCCAGTACTTC.

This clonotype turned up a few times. Here the CDR3 reads CASSYVAGGPYEQYF. CDR3 DNA: TGTGCCAGCAGCTACGTAGCGGGGGGACCGTACGAGCAGTACTTC. The chain uses TRBV14 and TRBJ2-7; 10 positions agree with TRBD2. J was trimmed by 4 bases and V by 5 bases; bases with no gene match: 8. CDR1 and CDR2 (germline): SGHDN, FVKESK. The CDR3 is made up of 15 amino acids.

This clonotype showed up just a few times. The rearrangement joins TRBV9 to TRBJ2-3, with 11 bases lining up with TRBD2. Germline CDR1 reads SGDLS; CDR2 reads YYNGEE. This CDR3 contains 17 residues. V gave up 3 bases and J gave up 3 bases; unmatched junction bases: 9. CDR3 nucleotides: TGTGCCAGCAGCGCTATCCTGACTAGCGGGGCTACAGATACGCAGTATTTT. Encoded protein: CASSAILTSGATDTQYF.

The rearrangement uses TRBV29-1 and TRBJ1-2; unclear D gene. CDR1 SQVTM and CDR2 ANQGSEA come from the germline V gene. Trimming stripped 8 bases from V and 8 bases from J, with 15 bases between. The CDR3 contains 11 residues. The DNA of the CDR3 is TGCAGCTCTGACTCGGGATCGGGCTACACCTTC. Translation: CSSDSGSGYTF.